The clone carrying this TCR beta chain was picked up a small number of times. The antigen remains undetermined. A template switching step contributed a universal primer site, while unique molecular identifiers were present in the cDNA. TCRdb reprocessed the 5' RACE reads with MiXCR, giving one entry per CDR3 protein. The table includes 500,000 to 600,000 distinct CDR3 sequences, about 20% detected once. The sample comes from a study of identical twins. Looked up from germline, CDR1 is LGHDT and CDR2 is YNNKEL (reference sequence). The CDR3 runs to 13 residues. Between the trimmed V and J ends, which lost 1 base and 4 bases, there was a span of 5 bases. Study-level results: There was more out-of-frame TCR alpha sharing in monozygotic twins than models estimated.

A further study also used this sample, focusing on T cells expressing NK-cell markers. That study reports: The TCR beta repertoires originated in sorted CD3+CD56+NKG2C+, CD3+CD56+NKG2C- and CD3+CD56-NKG2C+ T cells. Similarly, these clonotypes led the CD3+CD56-NKG2C+ fraction as well in several donors.

The specimen sequenced was CD4+ T cells sorted from blood. This chain connects TRBV3-1 to TRBJ2-1; D gene uncertain. The source is a woman between 18 and 30 years old in good health. CDR3 DNA: TGTGCCAGCAGCCAAGCCCCTTACAATGAGCAGTTCTTC. Amino acids: CASSQAPYNEQFF.